Sequencing of this T cell receptor beta chain was carried out in a study of T cell repertoires in cytomegalovirus infection. Study context: Peptides in the study included HLA-C-restricted and HLA-B-restricted CMV epitopes. Both CMV infection and a matching HLA type were indicated by public TCR beta signatures. Study-wide points: Cumulative frequency of public TCR beta families picked out carriers of CMV plus the relevant HLA. The response measured ex vivo was dominated by TCR beta clonotypes (HLA-C-restricted and CMV-specific).

This clonotype showed up just a few times. Its target is not known. The CDR3 covers 12 residues. Germline V gene sequence: CDR1 LNHDA, CDR2 SQIVND (reference sequence). Deletions cut 6 bases from V and 9 bases from J, with 14 bases between. A single record per CDR3 protein comes from TCRdb applying MiXCR to the reads. The sample carries roughly 920,000 distinct CDR3 sequences, around 32% recorded once. The sequence derives from a human donor in good health (CMV status not recorded). Some clones in this sample may be carry-over from other donors' samples. Sequencing used cultured CD8+ T cells from PBMCs, obtained from culture after CMV antigen stimulation. This chain connects TRBV19 to TRBJ1-1; D might be TRBD1 (6 bases). CDR3 in DNA: TGTGCCAGTAGGGCAGGGGCTCCTCAAGCTTTCTTT. As protein: CASRAGAPQAFF.